This T cell receptor (beta chain) was recovered during a study of CD8 T cells in Susac syndrome. Study-wide results and caveats: The study recognized that the number of individuals in its TCR sequencing and HLA analysis was relatively small.

Remarks on this clonotype: Its target is unknown.

Germline CDR1 is SGHAT and CDR2 is FQNNGV. The ends lost 3 bases at V and 0 bases at J; junction bases unmatched: 1. CDR3 length: 14 residues. A quantity of roughly 0.5 to 1 ug RNA underwent reverse transcription using random hexamers. The CDR3 of TCR beta was amplified by immunoSEQ multiplex PCR across 54 Vbeta and 13 Jbeta. TCRdb ran MiXCR on the immunoSEQ multiplex PCR reads and lists one entry per CDR3 protein. The sample carries a few hundred thousand distinct CDR3 sequences, around 89% recorded once. The sequenced target, TCR beta, came from blood CD8+ and CD4+ T cells. Negative isolation was used for CD8+ and CD4+ T cells and FACS enrichment for TEMRA cells.

The V and J genes are TRBV11-2 and TRBJ2-5; 7 nucleotides agree with TRBD1. The sample consisted of CD8+ T cells from PBMCs. The source of this sequence is a human donor with multiple sclerosis. The CDR3 region is CASSFTGDQETQYF. The CDR3 DNA reads as TGTGCCAGCAGCTTTACAGGGGACCAAGAGACCCAGTACTTC. Supplemented by reference TRBV11-2 and TRBJ2-5, the full variable domain reads EAGVAQSPRYKIIEKRQSVAFWCNPISGHATLYWYQQILGQGPKLLIQFQNNGVVDDSQLPKDRFSAERLKGVDSTLKIQPAKLEDSAVYLCASSFTGDQETQYFGPGTRLLVL.